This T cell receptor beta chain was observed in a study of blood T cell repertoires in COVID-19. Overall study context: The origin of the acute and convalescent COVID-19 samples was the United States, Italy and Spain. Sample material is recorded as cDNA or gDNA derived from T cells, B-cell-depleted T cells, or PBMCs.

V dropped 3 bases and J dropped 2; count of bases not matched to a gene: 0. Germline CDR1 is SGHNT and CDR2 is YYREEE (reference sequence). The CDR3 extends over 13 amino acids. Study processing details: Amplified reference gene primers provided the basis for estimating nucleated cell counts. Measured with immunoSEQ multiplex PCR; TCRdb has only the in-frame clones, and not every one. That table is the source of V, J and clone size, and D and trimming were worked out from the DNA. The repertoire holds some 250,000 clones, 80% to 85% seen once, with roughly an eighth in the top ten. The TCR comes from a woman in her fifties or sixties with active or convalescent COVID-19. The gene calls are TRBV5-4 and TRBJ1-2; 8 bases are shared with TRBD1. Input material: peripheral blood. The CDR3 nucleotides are TGTGCCAGCAGCTACAGGGGGAACTATGGCTACACCTTC. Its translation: CASSYRGNYGYTF.